This entry lists 4 T cell receptor beta chains sequenced from one sample in a study of monozygotic twins with inflammatory bowel disease. With the 5' RACE reads reprocessed, TCRdb shows one record per CDR3 protein and no DNA. Its clone listing holds a few hundred thousand distinct CDR3 sequences. The sample comprised blood. The receptors were sampled from a human donor with ulcerative colitis or Crohn's disease, or a healthy co-twin of an affected twin (not recorded which).

V and J are TRBV5-5 and TRBJ2-2; TCRdb lists TRBD2, though no DNA is available to test this call. Per the germline V gene, CDR1 is SGHKS and CDR2 is YYEKEE (reference sequence). This CDR3 is built from 16 residues. The CDR3 region is CASSTLLGLNTGELFF.

This chain joins TRBV7-2 and TRBJ2-3; the D gene TCRdb calls, TRBD1, cannot be checked with no DNA. CDR3 length: 13 residues. Germline loops: CDR1 SGHTA, CDR2 FQGNSA. Here the CDR3 reads CASSRTGGSRGYF.

The chain carries TRBV6-2 or TRBV6-3 and TRBJ2-1. The CDR3 contains 15 residues. Looked up from germline, CDR1 is MNHEY and CDR2 is SVGEGT. CDR3 sequence: CASSYTQVGNNEQFF.

This chain links TRBV7-2 with TRBJ2-7; TCRdb selects TRBD2, and the lack of DNA leaves this call unchecked. Germline V gene lookup returns CDR1 SGHTA and CDR2 FQGNSA. The length of the CDR3 is 13 residues. The CDR3 here is CASSIRDLREQYF.